This T cell receptor beta chain was obtained from a study of shared clonotypes between healthy human individuals. About the research overall: Researchers assigned three CD4 naive, three CD4 memory, two CD8 naive and one CD8 memory plate to each donor.

Naive CD8 cells lacked CD45RO, underwent positive selection for CCR7 and left out terminally differentiated effector memory CD45RA+ cells. This CDR3 comprises 13 residues. Germline lookup yields CDR1 SEHNR and CDR2 FQNEAQ (reference sequence). Trimming took 5 bases from V and 6 from J, leaving 12 bases between them. On this clone: Its specificity is unknown.

Study outcomes and limitations: Non-shared clonotypes showed lower generation probabilities than clonotypes common to all four donors.

It was at deep level that the assay was run. Original data processing: For the immunoSEQ data, sequences were junction-only without quality scores, so filtering differed. The assay was immunoSEQ multiplex PCR, and TCRdb's table has in-frame clones only and misses some. The DNA was the basis for D and trimming; V, J and clone size are from that table. This table has some 2 million clones, about 95% appearing once. This chain uses TRBV7-9 with TRBJ2-3, with D perhaps matching TRBD2 (6 bases). Sequenced: naive CD8+ T cells sorted from blood. This sequence originates from a man between 18 and 35 years old in good health. The DNA for the CDR3 is TGTGCCAGCAGCCCGAGGGCGGGGGATACGCAGTATTTT. Translating it yields CASSPRAGDTQYF.